This T cell receptor (beta chain) was obtained from a study of CD8 T cells in ankylosing spondylitis. V shed 4 bases and J 2 bases; nucleotides not matched to a gene: 10. This CDR3 spans 16 amino acids. Germline CDR1 reads MDHEN; CDR2 reads SYDVKM. At least ten counts were recorded for this clonotype. TCRdb recomputed calls from the 5' RACE reads with MiXCR, one row per CDR3 protein. The profile shows about 140,000 distinct CDR3 sequences, roughly an eighth of them singletons. The sequenced sample consisted of blood, either unsorted or a sorted T cell fraction (not recorded which). This TCR was sampled from a female donor with ankylosing spondylitis or in good health (not recorded which). The rearrangement uses TRBV28 and TRBJ2-5, with 7 bases matching TRBD2. DNA of the CDR3: TGTGCCAGCAGTTCCGCGGGGCGGGGGTCACAAGAGACCCAGTACTTC. Its translation: CASSSAGRGSQETQYF. The full variable domain, in which reference TRBV28 and TRBJ2-5 provide the parts outside the CDR3, is DVKVTQSSRYLVKRTGEKVFLECVQDMDHENMFWYRQDPGLGLRLIYFSYDVKMKEKGDIPEGYSVSREKKERFSLILESASTNQTSMYLCASSSAGRGSQETQYFGPGTRLLVL.